This is a list of T cell receptor beta chains from one sample in a study of shared clonotypes between healthy human individuals. The repertoire was sequenced with immunoSEQ multiplex PCR; TCRdb's copy has only in-frame clones and lacks some. The sample consists of roughly 2,300,000 clones, just under 95% of them appearing once. Sequenced: naive CD4+ T cells from PBMCs. The receptors were sampled from a young man in good health. Some clones in this sample may be carry-over from other donors' samples. CDR3s include the opening cysteine and the closing phenylalanine or tryptophan. The D gene is left open where the match is weak. Some rows mark clone size as missing; the rest say once, few, many or name a class of expanded clone.

- | TRBJ2-1 | TRBV7-3 | - | TGTGCCAGCAGCACCCGCCGGGGCGGTGAGCAGTTCTTC | CASSTRRGGEQFF
- | TRBJ1-4 | TRBV11-2 | TRBD1 | TGTGCCAGCAGCTTAGATCGGGGACAGGGAGGGAAACTGTTTTTT | CASSLDRGQGGKLFF
- | TRBJ2-7 | TRBV5-1 | TRBD2 | TGCGCCAGCAGCTTGGCCAAGACTAGCGGGTACGACGAGCAGTACTTC | CASSLAKTSGYDEQYF
- | TRBJ2-1 | TRBV7-9 | TRBD1 | TGTGCCAGCAGCCCGAGGACAGGGTTAGGATCCTACAATGAGCAGTTCTTC | CASSPRTGLGSYNEQFF
- | TRBJ2-7 | TRBV25-1 | - | TGTGCCAGCAGCCGGACGGTTAGCTCCTACGAGCAGTACTTC | CASSRTVSSYEQYF
- | TRBJ2-3 | TRBV19 | TRBD2 | TGTGCCAGTAGTATAGAGATGCTAGCGGGAGGTAGGACAGATACGCAGTATTTT | CASSIEMLAGGRTDTQYF
- | TRBJ2-7 | TRBV30 | TRBD1 | TGTGCCTGGAGTTTCGGACAGGGGAAAGGGGAGCAGTACTTC | CAWSFGQGKGEQYF
- | TRBJ1-1 | TRBV28 | - | TGTGCCAGCAGTCCCAGCGCAGGGTACACTGAAGCTTTCTTT | CASSPSAGYTEAFF
- | TRBJ2-1 | TRBV28 | TRBD2 | TGTGCCAGCAGTTGGGCTAGCGGGAAAAAATTCAATGAGCAGTTCTTC | CASSWASGKKFNEQFF
once | TRBJ2-2 | TRBV7-9 | TRBD1 | TGTGCCAGCAGCAGGTTCTCGACAGGGCTGAACACCGGGGAGCTGTTTTTT | CASSRFSTGLNTGELFF
- | TRBJ1-2 | TRBV7-9 | TRBD1 | TGTGCCAGCAGCTTAGGGACAGGGGATGGCTACACCTTC | CASSLGTGDGYTF